Listed below are T cell receptor beta chains from one sample, sequenced in a study of T cells after yellow fever vaccination. From the 5' RACE reads, TCRdb called clonotypes with MiXCR, one entry per CDR3 protein. The sample gives 230,000 or so distinct CDR3 sequences, 3.6% of which show up once; around 19% is in the top ten. This material consisted of PBMCs, taken 15 days after the yellow fever booster vaccination. The receptor source for this set is a man aged 18 to 30 who received the YFV17D yellow fever vaccine. The CDR3 runs from the conserved cysteine through the conserved F or W. The order of the fields is D gene, V gene, clone size, J gene, CDR3 protein, CDR3 DNA. D genes are given only for firm matches. The listing skips clone size in some rows; elsewhere it reads once, few, many or a size class.

.	TRBV9	many	TRBJ2-7	CASSVDSLRAEQYF	TGTGCCAGCAGCGTAGATAGCCTGCGCGCCGAGCAGTACTTC
.	TRBV20-1	many	TRBJ1-4	CSAGPGPSGEKLFF	TGCAGTGCTGGACCGGGACCCTCGGGTGAAAAACTGTTTTTT
.	TRBV12-3/TRBV12-4	many	TRBJ2-4	CASSAPGGDIQYF	TGTGCCAGCAGTGCTCCAGGAGGGGACATTCAGTACTTC
TRBD2	TRBV20-1	many	TRBJ2-5	CSAFRGGQKETQYF	TGCAGTGCTTTCCGGGGGGGGCAAAAAGAGACCCAGTACTTC
.	TRBV12-3/TRBV12-4	many	TRBJ2-1	CASRDVSPVGQFF	TGTGCCAGCAGAGATGTCAGTCCAGTTGGGCAGTTCTTC
TRBD1	TRBV24-1	many	TRBJ1-1	CATSDGEPGQSMNTEAFF	TGTGCCACCAGTGACGGAGAACCGGGACAGTCCATGAACACTGAAGCTTTCTTT
.	TRBV7-8	many	TRBJ2-7	CASSLQGWEQYF	TGTGCCAGCAGCTTGCAGGGTTGGGAGCAGTACTTC
.	TRBV27	many	TRBJ2-1	CASSLFGGPLSYNEQFF	TGTGCCAGCAGTTTATTCGGGGGGCCACTCTCCTACAATGAGCAGTTCTTC
TRBD1	TRBV6-1	many	TRBJ1-6	CASRERDRGYSPLHF	TGTGCCAGCAGGGAACGAGACAGGGGGTATTCACCCCTCCACTTT
.	TRBV20-1	many	TRBJ2-5	CSAKGGGYQETQYF	TGCAGTGCTAAGGGTGGCGGGTACCAAGAGACCCAGTACTTC
TRBD2	TRBV27	many	TRBJ2-5	CASRPNGAGGPRETQYF	TGTGCCAGCAGGCCCAACGGAGCGGGGGGGCCAAGAGAGACCCAGTACTTC
.	TRBV7-8	.	TRBJ1-6	CASSLATPADSPLHF	TGTGCCAGCAGCTTAGCTACTCCAGCTGACTCACCCCTCCACTTT
TRBD1	TRBV10-3	many	TRBJ1-1	CAISGQGNTEAFF	TGTGCCATCAGTGGACAGGGGAACACTGAAGCTTTCTTT
.	TRBV6-5	many	TRBJ1-1	CASSYYRENTEAFF	TGTGCCAGCAGTTACTACAGGGAGAACACTGAAGCTTTCTTT
TRBD2	TRBV5-4	many	TRBJ2-3	CASSLARGGPNTQYF	TGTGCCAGCAGCTTGGCGCGGGGGGGCCCGAATACGCAGTATTTT
TRBD2	TRBV29-1	many	TRBJ2-1	CSVENGLAGSKFF	TGCAGCGTTGAAAACGGACTAGCGGGGTCCAAGTTCTTC
.	TRBV29-1	many	TRBJ2-1	CSVEDPLANNEQFF	TGCAGCGTTGAAGATCCGCTAGCGAACAATGAGCAGTTCTTC
.	TRBV7-2	.	TRBJ2-1	CANSFGPKYEQFF	TGTGCCAACAGCTTCGGCCCTAAGTATGAGCAGTTCTTC
TRBD2	TRBV18	few	TRBJ2-1	CASSPSGDAYNEQFF	TGTGCCAGCTCACCAAGCGGGGACGCCTACAATGAGCAGTTCTTC
.	TRBV7-6	many	TRBJ2-5	CASSWRILETQYF	TGTGCCAGCAGCTGGCGGATCCTGGAGACCCAGTACTTC
TRBD1	TRBV7-2	many	TRBJ2-1	CASSLGGTGANEQFF	TGTGCCAGCAGCTTAGGGGGGACAGGGGCCAATGAGCAGTTCTTC
.	TRBV4-3	many	TRBJ2-3	CASSQRGESTDTQYF	TGCGCCAGCAGCCAAAGAGGGGAAAGCACAGATACGCAGTATTTT
.	TRBV12-3/TRBV12-4	many	TRBJ2-2	CASSLRGLLTGELFF	TGTGCCAGCAGTTTGAGGGGCCTCCTCACCGGGGAGCTGTTTTTT
TRBD1	TRBV5-1	many	TRBJ2-1	CASSPGGQGAYEQFF	TGCGCCAGCAGCCCCGGAGGACAGGGGGCCTATGAGCAGTTCTTC
.	TRBV7-9	many	TRBJ2-7	CASSLTGGSYEQYF	TGTGCCAGCAGCTTAACTGGGGGTTCCTACGAGCAGTACTTC
TRBD2	TRBV4-2	few	TRBJ2-1	CASSQGSGGSYNEQFF	TGTGCCAGCAGCCAAGGCAGCGGGGGCTCCTACAATGAGCAGTTCTTC
TRBD1	TRBV11-1	many	TRBJ1-1	CASSQDRARPEAFF	TGTGCCAGCAGCCAGGACAGGGCCAGGCCTGAAGCTTTCTTT
.	TRBV20-1	many	TRBJ1-4	CSARDYQKLFF	TGCAGTGCTAGGGACTATCAAAAACTGTTTTTT
.	TRBV20-1	many	TRBJ2-3	CSARGLEVVSSDTQYF	TGCAGTGCTAGAGGGTTAGAGGTTGTATCCTCCGATACGCAGTATTTT
.	TRBV20-1	many	TRBJ2-1	CSAIPLRGHYNEQFF	TGCAGTGCTATCCCCTTACGGGGACACTACAATGAGCAGTTCTTC
.	TRBV11-2	.	TRBJ2-7	CASSLAVNYEQYF	TGTGCCAGCAGCTTAGCCGTCAACTACGAGCAGTACTTC
.	TRBV4-1	many	TRBJ2-7	CASSQDLYEQYF	TGCGCCAGCAGCCAGGACCTCTACGAGCAGTACTTC
.	TRBV10-3	many	TRBJ1-1	CAISESGGVNTEAFF	TGTGCCATCAGTGAGTCAGGGGGAGTGAACACTGAAGCTTTCTTT
TRBD1	TRBV20-1	many	TRBJ1-2	CSARDRNRGGNGYTF	TGCAGTGCTAGAGACCGTAACAGGGGTGGTAATGGCTACACCTTC
.	TRBV6-2/TRBV6-3	many	TRBJ2-7	CASSYSSRGRNSYEQYF	TGTGCCAGCAGTTACTCGAGCAGGGGCCGCAACTCCTACGAGCAGTACTTC
.	TRBV19	.	TRBJ1-1	CASSQLPGQKEPEAFF	TGTGCCAGTAGCCAACTGCCCGGGCAAAAGGAGCCTGAAGCTTTCTTT
.	TRBV4-3	many	TRBJ2-7	CASSQDVTGANSYEQYF	TGCGCCAGCAGCCAGGACGTCACAGGCGCTAACTCCTACGAGCAGTACTTC
.	TRBV5-5	many	TRBJ2-7	CASSLVAAPPYEQYF	TGTGCCAGCAGCTTGGTTGCAGCACCTCCCTACGAGCAGTACTTC
.	TRBV3-1	many	TRBJ1-2	CASSPSARAYTF	TGTGCCAGCAGCCCGTCCGCCCGGGCCTACACCTTC
.	TRBV19	many	TRBJ2-1	CASSMGDTVNEQFF	TGTGCCAGTAGTATGGGAGACACGGTCAATGAGCAGTTCTTC
.	TRBV7-2	many	TRBJ1-2	CASTPGPGKGDYGYTF	TGTGCCAGCACCCCGGGCCCGGGTAAAGGCGACTATGGCTACACCTTC
.	TRBV29-1	many	TRBJ2-2	CSVESRDSKSGELFF	TGCAGCGTTGAAAGCCGGGATTCTAAGTCCGGGGAGCTGTTTTTT
.	TRBV7-2	many	TRBJ1-2	CASSLVAGRGYGYTF	TGTGCCAGCAGCTTAGTAGCCGGGAGAGGGTATGGCTACACCTTC
.	TRBV19	many	TRBJ2-6	CASSIGVKLRAGANVLTF	TGTGCCAGTAGTATCGGTGTTAAGCTGCGGGCTGGGGCCAACGTCCTGACTTTC
TRBD2	TRBV19	many	TRBJ2-1	CASRLAATYNNEQFF	TGTGCCAGCAGACTAGCCGCGACTTACAACAATGAGCAGTTCTTC
TRBD1	TRBV6-5	many	TRBJ2-2	CASSYADRAGGELFF	TGTGCCAGCAGTTACGCGGACAGGGCGGGCGGGGAGCTGTTTTTT
.	TRBV6-2/TRBV6-3	many	TRBJ2-2	CASSYPREGRTGELFF	TGTGCCAGCAGTTACCCCCGCGAAGGCCGCACCGGGGAGCTGTTTTTT
.	TRBV19	few	TRBJ1-5	CASSALNQPQHF	TGTGCCAGTAGTGCGTTAAATCAGCCCCAGCATTTT
TRBD2	TRBV20-1	many	TRBJ2-5	CSATSGRSQETQYF	TGCAGTGCTACTAGCGGGAGATCCCAAGAGACCCAGTACTTC
.	TRBV5-1	many	TRBJ1-1	CASSLPENTEAFF	TGCGCCAGCAGCTTGCCCGAGAACACTGAAGCTTTCTTT
.	TRBV7-2	many	TRBJ2-2	CASSFSRELFF	TGTGCCAGCAGCTTTTCCCGGGAGCTGTTTTTT
.	TRBV7-2	many	TRBJ1-1	CASSPPGHWNTEAFF	TGTGCCAGCAGTCCACCGGGACACTGGAACACTGAAGCTTTCTTT
TRBD2	TRBV5-1	many	TRBJ2-3	CASSSPGGGAGDTQYF	TGCGCCAGCAGCTCGCCCGGCGGGGGGGCCGGAGATACGCAGTATTTT
.	TRBV5-1	many	TRBJ1-1	CASSGTTGWNTEAFF	TGCGCCAGCAGCGGGACGACAGGTTGGAACACTGAAGCTTTCTTT
.	TRBV7-2	many	TRBJ2-1	CASSLGLVRNNEQFF	TGTGCCAGCAGCTTAGGGCTAGTTCGCAACAATGAGCAGTTCTTC